The 31 T cell receptor beta chains below come from one sample, sequenced in a study of cytomegalovirus exposure and HLA in healthy donors (dated by TCRdb to 2016 to 2017). Libraries were prepared through the immunoSEQ multiplex PCR assay. A mixture of 60 forward primers for TCR Vbeta segments and 13 reverse primers for TCR Jbeta segments was used in the multiplex PCR. The clones in this table, taken by TCRdb from immuneACCESS, are in-frame only. Not every clone is retained; where verified, under half of the shortfall comes from an unresolved V gene, and the cause of the rest is unknown. Across this sample there are approximately 100,000 clones, with less than 85% seen only once. In total, the top ten clones hold around 2% of the sample. Sequenced: PBMCs. The receptors stem from a male donor in good health and CMV-seronegative.

The V gene is TRBV15, the J gene TRBJ2-5; no firm D call. Between the trimmed V and J ends, which lost 5 bases and 3 bases, there was a span of 10 bases. The CDR3 runs to 13 residues. Germline CDR1 is LNHNV and CDR2 is YYDKDF (reference sequence). CDR3 DNA sequence: TGTGCCACCAGCTCCACTCGCAAAGAGACCCAGTACTTC. Protein product: CATSSTRKETQYF.

This chain links TRBV27 with TRBJ2-3, with TRBD2 as a possible D gene (5 bases). V dropped 2 bases and J dropped 2 bases, with 14 bases sitting between them. CDR1 and CDR2 from the germline V gene are MNHEY and SMNVEV (reference sequence). The length of the CDR3 is 16 residues. The CDR3: CASSLGSGRATDTQYF. As DNA, the CDR3 is TGTGCCAGCAGTTTAGGGTCGGGGAGAGCCACAGATACGCAGTATTTT.

The chain links TRBV6-1 to TRBJ2-2; maybe TRBD2 (5 bases). Germline V lookup: CDR1 MNHNS, CDR2 SASEGT. Trimming took off 2 bases at V and 6 bases at J, with 16 bases between the two ends. This CDR3 is 16 amino acids long. CDR3 nucleotides: TGTGCCAGCAGTGAACTGTGGTCTAGCTTAGCCGGGGAGCTGTTTTTT. Translated, it gives CASSELWSSLAGELFF.

In its sample, this clone was seen a few times. V and J are TRBV27 and TRBJ1-4; tentatively, D is TRBD1 (5 bases). CDR1 is MNHEY and CDR2 is SMNVEV in the germline V gene (reference sequence). CDR3 length equals 15 residues. The ends were cut back, 8 bases at V and 4 bases at J, with 17 bases in the middle. CDR3 loop: CASGSFGTDNEKLFF. Written as DNA, the CDR3 is TGTGCCAGCGGAAGCTTCGGGACTGATAATGAAAAACTGTTTTTT. The complete variable domain, with remaining parts taken from reference TRBV27 and TRBJ1-4, reads EAQVTQNPRYLITVTGKKLTVTCSQNMNHEYMSWYRQDPGLGLRQIYYSMNVEVTDKGDVPEGYKVSRKEKRNFPLILESPSPNQTSLYFCASGSFGTDNEKLFFGSGTQLSVL.

This clone was found a few times. This rearrangement joins TRBV2 to TRBJ2-7, with TRBD2 matching 11 bases. The CDR3 runs 14 residues. V was pared by 6 bases and J by 7 bases, with 8 bases of the junction left unmatched. Germline loops: CDR1 SNHLY, CDR2 FYNNEI. This CDR3 is CASRGLAASGEQYF. CDR3 bases: TGTGCCAGCAGGGGACTAGCGGCATCTGGGGAGCAGTACTTC.

The chain combines TRBV5-1 with TRBJ2-5; 7 bases fit TRBD2. The V and J ends lost 4 bases and 5 bases, in that order; junction bases with no gene match: 8. This CDR3 region has 14 residues. Germline CDR1 and CDR2: SGHRS and YFSETQ. The CDR3 DNA reads as TGCGCCAGCAGCCCGACTAGCAGTGGGGAGACCCAGTACTTC. Its protein is CASSPTSSGETQYF.

The chain combines TRBV19 with TRBJ2-7, with 8 bases identical to TRBD1. Germline V gene data show CDR1 as LNHDA and CDR2 as SQIVND (reference sequence). The CDR3 consists of 16 residues. Germline trimming cut 5 bases from V and 1 base from J; bases unmatched to any gene: 10. CDR3 in amino acids: CASSVLPGQASYEQYF. DNA for the CDR3: TGTGCCAGTAGTGTACTGCCGGGACAGGCTTCCTACGAGCAGTACTTC.

The J gene is TRBJ2-3, the V gene TRBV4-1; 10 bases line up with TRBD2. This CDR3 is built from 18 residues. Germline loops: CDR1 MGHRA, CDR2 YSYEKL. Germline trimming cut 3 bases from V and 4 bases from J; bases unmatched to any gene: 13. CDR3 coding DNA: TGCGCCAGCAGCCACCCCGGGGGGTTAGCGGGAGGATCAGATACGCAGTATTTT. This sequence encodes CASSHPGGLAGGSDTQYF.

The J gene is TRBJ1-5, the V gene TRBV6-7, with a tentative D call TRBD1 (6 bases). TRBV6-7 is an ORF, and what it does is uncertain. V was shortened by 0 bases and J by 0 bases, with 15 bases between the two germline ends. CDR3 length: 18 amino acids. The CDR3 here is CASSYSRGSFLSNQPQHF. DNA for the CDR3: TGTGCCAGCAGTTACTCTAGGGGGTCGTTCCTTAGCAATCAGCCCCAGCATTTT.

The J gene is TRBJ2-1, the V gene TRBV7-9; D ambiguous. CDR3 length: 15 amino acids. V was trimmed by 2 bases and J by 8 bases, leaving 16 bases between them. Looked up from germline, CDR1 is SEHNR and CDR2 is FQNEAQ (reference sequence). This chain's CDR3 is CASSLSARGDDEQFF. The DNA of the CDR3 is TGTGCCAGCAGCTTATCAGCTAGAGGCGACGATGAGCAGTTCTTC.

The chain joins TRBV28 to TRBJ1-5; D remains ambiguous. The CDR3 is 14 residues long. In germline, CDR1 is MDHEN, CDR2 SYDVKM. V was trimmed by 2 bases and J by 7 bases, leaving 12 bases between them. This CDR3 reads CASSLTMGDQPQHF. CDR3 bases: TGTGCCAGCAGTTTAACGATGGGAGACCAGCCCCAGCATTTT.

This CDR3 is CASSGREGRNYSNQPQHF. The CDR3 nucleotides are TGTGCCAGCAGTGGGCGGGAGGGGCGAAACTATAGCAATCAGCCCCAGCATTTT. V gene TRBV2 combines with J gene TRBJ1-5; weak D call: TRBD1 (5 bases). This CDR3 has 18 residues. Germline V lookup: CDR1 SNHLY, CDR2 FYNNEI. Trimming stripped 4 bases from V and 0 bases from J, with 19 bases between.

This clone appeared a single time. The V call is TRBV4-2, the J call TRBJ1-2; tentatively, D is TRBD1 (6 bases). Germline CDR1 and CDR2: LGHNA and YNFKEQ. The CDR3 is 14 amino acids. Trimming removed 5 bases at V and 2 bases at J, with 12 bases between. CDR3 residues: CASSGPGANYGYTF. The CDR3 nucleotides read TGTGCCAGCAGCGGACCAGGGGCAAACTATGGCTACACCTTC.

J is TRBJ2-3 and V is TRBV28; TRBD2 matches 8 bases. The CDR3 spans 15 residues. After removal of 4 bases from V and 4 bases from J, the junction contained 7 bases not matched to a gene. Germline V gives CDR1 MDHEN, CDR2 SYDVKM. CDR3 coding DNA: TGTGCCAGCAGTTCGGGGGGGGAAGGGGCAGATACGCAGTATTTT. Translation: CASSSGGEGADTQYF.

The chain carries TRBV7-2 and TRBJ2-1, with D possibly TRBD1 on 7 matching bases. Trimming took off 5 bases at V and 4 bases at J, with 18 bases between the two ends. Germline CDR1 SGHTA, CDR2 FQGNSA. The CDR3 contains 16 residues. DNA of the CDR3: TGTGCCAGCAGCCCTCAGGGGGGAGCGAGATACAATGAGCAGTTCTTC. Its protein is CASSPQGGARYNEQFF.

The chain has TRBV29-1 and TRBJ2-2; tentative D call: TRBD2 (6 bases). V gave up 8 bases and J gave up 7 bases, with 17 bases separating them. The CDR3 consists of 13 residues. Per germline, CDR1 SQVTM and CDR2 ANQGSEA. CDR3 DNA: TGCAGCATCCGCACGGGAGTAGGCGGGGAGCTGTTTTTT. It specifies CSIRTGVGGELFF.

This chain uses TRBV29-1 with TRBJ2-4; D may be TRBD2 (5 bases). Deletions cut 4 bases from V and 8 bases from J, with 18 bases between. CDR1 SQVTM and CDR2 ANQGSEA come from the germline V gene. This CDR3 comprises 14 residues. CDR3 amino acids: CSVVPSRARYIQYF. The CDR3 DNA reads TGCAGCGTTGTGCCTAGCCGGGCCAGATACATTCAGTACTTC.

The chain couples TRBV30 to TRBJ2-7, with 8 nucleotides matching TRBD1. CDR3 length: 14 amino acids. Germline V gene lookup returns CDR1 GTSNPN and CDR2 SVGIG (reference sequence). The V and J ends lost 3 bases and 5 bases, in that order; junction bases with no gene match: 9. In DNA, the CDR3 is TGTGCCTGGAGCCTCCGGGACAGGACAGACGAGCAGTACTTC. Its translation is CAWSLRDRTDEQYF.

This chain uses TRBV6-6 with TRBJ2-1; D perhaps matches TRBD1 (6 bases). V lost 2 bases and J lost 8, with 10 bases in between. Per germline, CDR1 MNHNY and CDR2 SVGAGI (reference sequence). The CDR3 loop spans 13 amino acids. CDR3 loop: CASSYQNRDEQFF. CDR3 DNA sequence: TGTGCCAGCAGTTACCAGAACAGGGATGAGCAGTTCTTC.

The rearrangement uses TRBV4-3 and TRBJ2-6, with a tentative D call TRBD2 (6 bases). The CDR3 is 16 amino acids. The germline CDR1 and CDR2 sequences are LGHNA and YSLEER. With 5 bases removed from V and 0 bases from J, the gap between germline ends came to 11 bases. The CDR3 nucleotides read TGCGCCAGCAGCGGAGGGGAACCCTCTGGGGCCAACGTCCTGACTTTC. This gives the protein CASSGGEPSGANVLTF.

This clone was detected a few times. Different DNA sequences within this sample yield the same CDR3. J is TRBJ2-7 and V is TRBV7-2; 9 bases align to TRBD2. The CDR3 runs 15 residues. Germline CDR1 is SGHTA and CDR2 is FQGNSA. V gave up 3 bases and J gave up 4 bases; unmatched junction bases: 7. The CDR3 loop reads CASSLLAGDYYEQYF. The CDR3 DNA follows: TGTGCCAGCAGCTTGTTAGCGGGGGACTATTACGAGCAGTACTTC.

The V gene is TRBV7-8, the J gene TRBJ2-7, with a possible D match to TRBD1 (6 bases). Germline loops: CDR1 SGHVS, CDR2 FQNEAQ. The CDR3 spans 14 residues. V lost 3 bases and J 2 bases, leaving 11 bases between the germline ends. CDR3 in DNA: TGTGCCAGCAGCTTTCGACAGGTCCCCTACGAGCAGTACTTC. The encoded protein is CASSFRQVPYEQYF.

CDR3 bases: TGTGCCAGCAGTTGGACGGCGGGCTCTGGAAACACCATATATTTT. This translates into CASSWTAGSGNTIYF. The genes are TRBV28 and TRBJ1-3; D gene ambiguous. Germline V gene sequence: CDR1 MDHEN, CDR2 SYDVKM. The V and J ends lost 4 bases and 0 bases respectively, with 10 bases between them. The CDR3 totals 15 residues.

The chain employs TRBV5-4 and TRBJ2-4; 7 nucleotides agree with TRBD1. J was trimmed by 3 bases and V by 4 bases; bases with no gene match: 7. Germline V gives CDR1 SGHNT, CDR2 YYREEE (reference sequence). The CDR3 loop spans 15 amino acids. The chain's CDR3 is CASSERGQGKNIQYF. In nucleotides, the CDR3 is TGTGCCAGCAGCGAAAGGGGGCAGGGCAAAAACATTCAGTACTTC. Based on the CDR3 plus reference TRBV5-4 and TRBJ2-4, the full variable domain is ETGVTQSPTHLIKTRGQQVTLRCSSQSGHNTVSWYQQALGQGPQFIFQYYREEENGRGNFPPRFSGLQFPNYSSELNVNALELDDSALYLCASSERGQGKNIQYFGAGTRLSVL.

J is TRBJ2-7 and V is TRBV5-4; TRBD2 aligns across 14 bases. Germline CDR1 SGHNT, CDR2 YYREEE (reference sequence). The CDR3 extends over 16 amino acids. The ends lost 3 bases at V and 2 bases at J; junction bases unmatched: 4. CDR3 DNA: TGTGCCAGCAGCTCCGGACTAGCGGGAGGTACCTACGAGCAGTACTTC. Encoded protein: CASSSGLAGGTYEQYF.

This CDR3 reads CASSLGGSSYEQYF. The CDR3 DNA reads TGTGCCAGCAGCTTAGGGGGCAGCTCCTACGAGCAGTACTTC. The V and J genes are TRBV13 and TRBJ2-7; D not certain. Trimming removed 0 bases at V and 0 bases at J, with 6 bases between. The length of the CDR3 is 14 residues. Germline V CDR1 and CDR2: PRHDT, FYEKMQ (reference sequence).

The CDR3 DNA is TGTGCCAGCAGCTTAGCACTAGCGGGATCCTACGAGCAGTACTTC. As protein: CASSLALAGSYEQYF. This chain links TRBV11-2 with TRBJ2-5; TRBD2 agrees at 10 bases. The J call may be mistaken, given a closer DNA end match to TRBJ2-7. Per the germline V gene, CDR1 is SGHAT and CDR2 is FQNNGV. This CDR3 has 15 residues.

J is TRBJ2-7 and V is TRBV5-1; TRBD2 might be the D (5 bases). Trimming took 0 bases from V and 3 from J, leaving 7 bases between them. The CDR3 is 13 residues long. CDR1 SGHRS and CDR2 YFSETQ come from the germline V gene. DNA for the CDR3: TGCGCCAGCAGCTTGGCTAGCAGCTACGAGCAGTACTTC. It encodes CASSLASSYEQYF.

This clone was observed a handful of times. The chain has TRBV7-3 and TRBJ2-3; 10 bases map to TRBD2. The V gene's germline CDR1 is SGHTA and CDR2 FQGTGA. The CDR3 has 17 amino acids. V was pared by 3 bases and J by 1 base, with 7 bases of the junction left unmatched. CDR3 region: CASSFLPTSGRTDTQYF. Written as DNA, the CDR3 is TGTGCCAGCAGCTTCCTCCCGACTAGCGGGCGCACAGATACGCAGTATTTT.

V usage is TRBV10-2 and J usage is TRBJ1-4, with D perhaps matching TRBD1 (6 bases). This CDR3 region has 13 residues. Germline V gene sequence: CDR1 WSHSY, CDR2 SAAADI. Between the trimmed V and J ends, which lost 2 bases and 16 bases, there was a span of 17 bases. The CDR3: CASSERPGTRGFF. The CDR3 DNA is TGCGCCAGCAGTGAGCGGCCGGGGACAAGGGGGTTTTTT.

The chain carries TRBV4-2 and TRBJ1-5, with D hard to call. CDR1 and CDR2 from the germline V gene are LGHNA and YNFKEQ. V gave up 3 bases and J gave up 6 bases, with 9 bases separating them. This CDR3 has 13 residues. The CDR3 loop is CASSQTRSQPQHF. The CDR3 DNA follows: TGTGCCAGCAGCCAGACGAGGAGTCAGCCCCAGCATTTT.